This record looks at one T cell receptor (beta chain) sequence and its context. Its target is unknown. The entry originates in a study of blood T cells in healthy people across ages. Overall study context: Template switching picked up about one barcoded beta molecule for each two T cells. Study-level findings and limits: For the donors, CMV status was unknown and possibly confounded expanded clonotype changes.

This CDR3 spans 13 amino acids. V was trimmed by 5 bases and J by 6 bases, leaving 10 bases between them. Germline assignment: CDR1 SEHNR and CDR2 FQNEAQ (reference sequence). A J-beta primer mix and a sample-barcoded 5' primer were used in a second PCR of about 7 to 11 cycles. Using its own MiXCR run on the 5' RACE reads, TCRdb lists one record per CDR3 protein. The sample lists about 970,000 distinct CDR3 sequences; approximately 50% were seen once. The V gene is TRBV7-9, the J gene TRBJ2-2; D call uncertain. The material sequenced was blood. This clonotype was obtained from a woman aged 55-69 years in good health. This CDR3 is CASSPTYAGELFF. As DNA, the CDR3 is TGTGCCAGCAGCCCTACTTATGCCGGGGAGCTGTTTTTT.